The 17 T cell receptor beta chains below come from one sample, sequenced in a study of CD8 T cells in Susac syndrome. An input of roughly 0.45 to 1 ug of RNA was subjected to reverse transcription using random hexamers. TCRdb re-analysed the immunoSEQ multiplex PCR reads in MiXCR, keeping a single row per CDR3 protein. The data show around 130,000 distinct CDR3 sequences, with under 95% seen just once and around 0.24% held by the top ten. The sequenced sample was CD8+ T cells from PBMCs. These receptors were taken from a human donor with multiple sclerosis.

The CDR3 sequence is CASSPFLNTEAFF. In nucleotides, the CDR3 is TGCGCCAGCAGCCCCTTCCTGAACACTGAAGCTTTCTTT. The chain couples TRBV5-1 to TRBJ1-1; unclear D gene. Germline CDR1 and CDR2: SGHRS and YFSETQ. V lost 4 bases and J lost 0, with 7 bases in between. This CDR3 is 13 amino acids long.

The chain carries TRBV20-1 and TRBJ1-2; D gene ambiguous. V gave up 1 base and J gave up 4 bases, with 10 bases separating them. Germline V gene data show CDR1 as DFQATT and CDR2 as SNEGSKA (reference sequence). The CDR3 length is 13 residues. The CDR3 reads CSARAAGVYGYTF. The CDR3 DNA follows: TGCAGTGCTAGAGCGGCCGGAGTCTATGGCTACACCTTC.

This chain uses TRBV3-1 with TRBJ2-3; TRBD2 aligns across 13 bases. The CDR3 length is 18 residues. With V trimmed by 2 bases and J by 4 bases, 9 bases remained unmatched. The germline V gene encodes CDR1 LGHDT and CDR2 YNNKEL (reference sequence). Here the CDR3 DNA reads TGTGCCAGCAGCCAAACCCCGGGACTAGCGGGACCGGCAGATACGCAGTATTTT. Translated: CASSQTPGLAGPADTQYF.

This rearrangement joins TRBV12-3 or TRBV12-4 to TRBJ2-2; TRBD2 might be the D (6 bases). Trimming took 3 bases from V and 4 from J, leaving 9 bases between them. The CDR3 extends over 14 amino acids. In DNA form, the CDR3 reads TGTGCCAGCAGTTTTGGGGGACTCACCGGGGAGCTGTTTTTT. Amino acid sequence: CASSFGGLTGELFF.

The chain is built from TRBV27 and TRBJ2-1, with D tentatively TRBD2 (5 bases). V shed 0 bases and J shed 4 bases, with 10 bases lying between them. Germline loops: CDR1 MNHEY, CDR2 SMNVEV (reference sequence). The CDR3 runs to 15 residues. The CDR3 region is CASSLSAGGYNEQFF. As DNA, the CDR3 is TGTGCCAGCAGTTTATCTGCGGGCGGATACAATGAGCAGTTCTTC.

The chain joins TRBV15 to TRBJ2-2; D gene ambiguous. Trimming removed 8 bases from V and 2 bases from J, with 9 bases in between. The CDR3 totals 13 residues. Germline V lookup: CDR1 LNHNV, CDR2 YYDKDF (reference sequence). The CDR3 DNA sequence: TGTGCCACCGGGCAGGTCAACACCGGGGAGCTGTTTTTT. Protein: CATGQVNTGELFF.

This clonotype was seen once. J is TRBJ2-2 and V is TRBV29-1, with D possibly TRBD1 on 6 matching bases. This CDR3 comprises 12 residues. Trimming took 4 bases from V and 4 from J, leaving 7 bases between them. CDR1 and CDR2 from the germline V gene are SQVTM and ANQGSEA. The CDR3 loop is CSVGGGTGELFF. Here the CDR3 DNA reads TGCAGCGTTGGAGGGGGCACCGGGGAGCTGTTTTTT.

The chain has TRBV30 and TRBJ2-2, with D hard to call. CDR1 is GTSNPN and CDR2 is SVGIG in the germline V gene (reference sequence). Trimming took off 0 bases at V and 3 bases at J, with 8 bases between the two ends. The CDR3 is 14 residues long. The CDR3 DNA sequence: TGTGCCTGGAGTGTAGGGAAGGACACCGGGGAGCTGTTTTTT. This encodes CAWSVGKDTGELFF.

This chain links TRBV5-1 with TRBJ2-7; 7 positions agree with TRBD2. The V and J ends lost 0 bases and 2 bases, in that order; junction bases with no gene match: 5. The CDR3 sequence is 15 residues long. Germline V gene lookup returns CDR1 SGHRS and CDR2 YFSETQ. The CDR3 DNA reads TGCGCCAGCAGCTTGGCCGGACTAGGGACCTACGAGCAGTACTTC. Residues: CASSLAGLGTYEQYF.

The chain recombines TRBV4-1 with TRBJ2-2, with unresolved D. This CDR3 is 13 amino acids long. V gave up 0 bases and J gave up 7 bases, with 6 bases separating them. The V gene's germline CDR1 is MGHRA and CDR2 YSYEKL. The CDR3 DNA sequence: TGCGCCAGCAGCCAAGAGGGTTTCGGGGAGCTGTTTTTT. As protein: CASSQEGFGELFF.

This clonotype was recorded a few times. The J gene is TRBJ1-4, the V gene TRBV27; D not resolved. The CDR3 has 13 amino acids. Trimming took off 1 base at V and 8 bases at J, with 8 bases between the two ends. Germline V gives CDR1 MNHEY, CDR2 SMNVEV (reference sequence). DNA for the CDR3: TGTGCCAGCAGTTTATTTCTGGGGGAAAAACTGTTTTTT. Its translation is CASSLFLGEKLFF.

J is TRBJ2-1 and V is TRBV9, with D perhaps matching TRBD2 (6 bases). Between the trimmed V and J ends, which lost 3 bases and 5 bases, there was a span of 18 bases. The CDR3 is 16 amino acids. Germline V gene sequence: CDR1 SGDLS, CDR2 YYNGEE. CDR3 loop: CASSAGLPGMDNEQFF. CDR3 nucleotide sequence: TGTGCCAGCAGCGCAGGACTACCTGGGATGGACAATGAGCAGTTCTTC.

J is TRBJ2-7 and V is TRBV7-9; 8 bases are a match to TRBD2. This CDR3 has 14 amino acids. CDR1 SEHNR and CDR2 FQNEAQ come from the germline V gene (reference sequence). V was pared by 3 bases and J by 5 bases, with 6 bases of the junction left unmatched. CDR3 sequence (DNA): TGTGCCAGCAGCTTGTTAGCGGGATCCGACGAGCAGTACTTC. This encodes CASSLLAGSDEQYF.

This chain uses TRBV6-6 with TRBJ1-1, with a tentative D call TRBD1 (5 bases). This CDR3 contains 14 residues. CDR1 is MNHNY and CDR2 is SVGAGI in the germline V gene (reference sequence). Trimming removed 5 bases from V and 4 bases from J, with 14 bases in between. This CDR3 reads CASSLQARGTEAFF. The DNA for the CDR3 is TGTGCCAGCAGTCTACAGGCGAGGGGCACTGAAGCTTTCTTT.

V usage is TRBV5-1 and J usage is TRBJ1-2; possibly TRBD1 for D (5 bases). Per germline, CDR1 SGHRS and CDR2 YFSETQ. This CDR3 comprises 14 residues. V lost 1 base to trimming and J lost 6 bases, with 13 bases between them. The CDR3 region has the DNA TGCGCCAGCAGCTTGAGTCTGGGGCGAGATGGCTACACCTTC. Translated, it gives CASSLSLGRDGYTF.

This chain uses TRBV5-4 with TRBJ1-1; 8 nucleotides align to TRBD1. Per the germline V gene, CDR1 is SGHNT and CDR2 is YYREEE (reference sequence). J gave up 6 bases and V 4 bases, and 5 bases lay outside the gene matches. CDR3 length: 13 amino acids. The DNA of the CDR3 is TGTGCCAGCAGCCCCACAGGGGGTGCTGAAGCTTTCTTT. As protein: CASSPTGGAEAFF. Using reference TRBV5-4 and TRBJ1-1 for the parts outside the CDR3, the full variable domain is ETGVTQSPTHLIKTRGQQVTLRCSSQSGHNTVSWYQQALGQGPQFIFQYYREEENGRGNFPPRFSGLQFPNYSSELNVNALELDDSALYLCASSPTGGAEAFFGQGTRLTVV.

V gene TRBV4-2 combines with J gene TRBJ1-1; 7 bases map to TRBD1. This CDR3 region has 16 residues. Losses at the gene ends were 1 base for V and 0 bases for J; bases not matched to a gene: 5. CDR1 is LGHNA, CDR2 YNFKEQ, per germline. The CDR3 spells CASSQATGALNTEAFF. The CDR3 nucleotides are TGTGCCAGCAGCCAAGCAACAGGGGCTTTGAACACTGAAGCTTTCTTT.